These 14 T cell receptor beta chains were all obtained from the same sample, sequenced in a study of T-cell reconstitution after alpha-beta-depleted transplantation in children. Library preparation (for TCRbeta) was performed with unique molecular identifiers. TCRdb reprocessed the PCR reads with MiXCR, giving one entry per CDR3 protein. The data contain approximately 400,000 distinct CDR3 sequences, roughly 15% of them seen just once; the ten biggest clones take up less than 30%. The starting material was PBMCs, mostly from graft donor cells, obtained 360 days after TCRalphabeta/CD19-depleted stem cell transplant. Receptors were obtained from a boy less than two years old who had a stem cell transplant for Wiskott-Aldrich syndrome, so the T cells may come from the graft donor.

The chain joins TRBV7-2 to TRBJ2-4, with D possibly being TRBD1 (6 bases). This CDR3 is built from 16 residues. Between the trimmed V and J ends, which lost 0 bases and 9 bases, there was a span of 18 bases. The germline V gene has CDR1 SGHTA and CDR2 FQGNSA. This CDR3 is CASSLASTGAWSIQYF. CDR3 DNA: TGTGCCAGCAGCTTAGCGTCGACAGGAGCTTGGTCCATTCAGTACTTC.

This clonotype was observed a few times. The V and J genes are TRBV20-1 and TRBJ2-1; D is possibly TRBD2 (5 bases). Germline CDR1 is DFQATT and CDR2 is SNEGSKA (reference sequence). This CDR3 region has 15 residues. V dropped 4 bases and J dropped 4 bases, with 17 bases sitting between them. CDR3 DNA sequence: TGCAGTGCTACGGACTTTAGTGGAAGGTACAATGAGCAGTTCTTC. The encoded protein is CSATDFSGRYNEQFF.

The chain recombines TRBV6-1 with TRBJ2-5; tentative D call: TRBD2 (6 bases). The V gene's germline CDR1 is MNHNS and CDR2 SASEGT. V gave up 5 bases and J gave up 5 bases, with 18 bases separating them. The CDR3 totals 15 residues. As DNA, the CDR3 is TGTGCCAGCAGTCCGCGGGACCGGGGAGGTGAGACCCAGTACTTC. Translation: CASSPRDRGGETQYF.

This clonotype occurred a few times. V is TRBV28 and J is TRBJ2-7; 8 positions agree with TRBD1. After removal of 1 base from V and 4 bases from J, the junction contained 3 bases not matched to a gene. Germline V gives CDR1 MDHEN, CDR2 SYDVKM. This CDR3 region has 14 residues. For the CDR3, the DNA is TGTGCCAGCAGTTTATTGGGACAGGTGTACGAGCAGTACTTC. It codes for CASSLLGQVYEQYF.

The gene calls are TRBV20-1 and TRBJ2-4; TRBD1 aligns across 8 bases. Germline loops: CDR1 DFQATT, CDR2 SNEGSKA (reference sequence). V lost 1 base and J lost 2; bases outside the gene matches: 7. The CDR3 consists of 16 residues. CDR3 sequence: CSARVPGTGPKNIQYF. The CDR3 nucleotides read TGCAGTGCTAGAGTCCCCGGGACAGGACCCAAAAACATTCAGTACTTC.

The chain employs TRBV10-3 and TRBJ2-1; D not resolved. Deletions cut 4 bases from V and 5 bases from J, with 3 bases between. CDR1 and CDR2 (germline): ENHRY, SYGVKD. The CDR3 runs 11 residues. The DNA of the CDR3 is TGTGCCATCAGTGCTCACAATGAGCAGTTCTTC. It encodes CAISAHNEQFF.

The chain is built from TRBV4-1 and TRBJ1-5; D is possibly TRBD1 (6 bases). This CDR3 comprises 16 residues. CDR1 and CDR2 from the germline V gene are MGHRA and YSYEKL. V was pared by 0 bases and J by 4 bases, with 13 bases between. The CDR3 spells CASSQEPRGANQPQHF. The CDR3 DNA reads as TGCGCCAGCAGCCAAGAGCCAAGGGGGGCAAATCAGCCCCAGCATTTT.

This clonotype was recorded at least ten times. The chain has TRBV12-3 or TRBV12-4 and TRBJ2-7; D ambiguous. V dropped 5 bases and J dropped 7 bases, with 12 bases sitting between them. The CDR3 spans 12 residues. CDR3 sequence: CASSPDWGEQYF. In DNA, the CDR3 is TGTGCCAGCAGTCCTGATTGGGGTGAGCAGTACTTC.

This clonotype was detected only a few times. This chain uses TRBV6-5 with TRBJ1-5, with TRBD1 matching 9 bases. V trimming: 0 bases; J trimming: 1 base; junction bases outside the gene matches: 1. The germline CDR1 and CDR2 sequences are MNHEY and SVGAGI. CDR3 length equals 16 residues. The CDR3 reads CASSYSGTGSNQPQHF. As DNA, the CDR3 is TGTGCCAGCAGTTACTCGGGGACAGGGAGCAATCAGCCCCAGCATTTT.

The chain carries TRBV7-9 and TRBJ2-7; D not resolved. Trimming took off 3 bases at V and 2 bases at J, with 11 bases between the two ends. Germline CDR1 and CDR2: SEHNR and FQNEAQ (reference sequence). This CDR3 contains 14 residues. DNA of the CDR3: TGTGCCAGCAGCTTTCAGACAAGGACCTACGAGCAGTACTTC. This gives the protein CASSFQTRTYEQYF.

The J gene is TRBJ2-1, the V gene TRBV5-1; D possibly matches TRBD1 or TRBD2 (5 bases each). The CDR3 covers 14 residues. Germline assignment: CDR1 SGHRS and CDR2 YFSETQ. V gave up 4 bases and J gave up 0 bases, with 8 bases separating them. As DNA, the CDR3 is TGCGCCAGCAGCAATGGGGGCTCCTACAATGAGCAGTTCTTC. It encodes CASSNGGSYNEQFF.

The rearrangement joins TRBV5-5 to TRBJ1-1, with TRBD1 matching over 11 bases. The CDR3 spans 16 residues. Looked up from germline, CDR1 is SGHKS and CDR2 is YYEKEE (reference sequence). Unmatched junction bases numbered 6, after V lost 4 bases and J lost 1 base. The CDR3 protein is CASSVGQGAGNTEAFF. The CDR3 DNA is TGTGCCAGCAGCGTCGGACAGGGGGCGGGGAACACTGAAGCTTTCTTT.

The CDR3 is CASSPRADTEAFF. CDR3 in DNA: TGTGCCAGCAGCCCCCGGGCGGACACTGAAGCTTTCTTT. The chain is built from TRBV7-9 and TRBJ1-1, with D hard to call. The CDR3 sequence is 13 residues long. Trimming removed 5 bases at V and 3 bases at J, with 10 bases between. CDR1 and CDR2 (germline): SEHNR, FQNEAQ (reference sequence).

This clonotype was observed a handful of times. The chain employs TRBV29-1 and TRBJ2-1, with 7 nucleotides matching TRBD1. Germline values: CDR1 SQVTM, CDR2 ANQGSEA. The CDR3 has 14 amino acids. V trimming: 7 bases; J trimming: 11 bases; junction bases outside the gene matches: 17. The CDR3 reads CSARGWGSTGKQFF. The CDR3 DNA follows: TGCAGCGCCCGAGGTTGGGGCTCGACAGGGAAGCAGTTCTTC.